This T cell receptor (beta chain) appears in the sequencing data of a study of blood T cell repertoires in COVID-19. This CDR3 has 15 residues. Germline V gene lookup returns CDR1 MNHEY and CDR2 SVGAGI. Trimming shortened V by 5 bases and J by 9 bases, and 19 bases separated the two germline ends. The data were produced by immunoSEQ multiplex PCR, yet TCRdb's version contains in-frame clones alone and is incomplete. The repertoire holds 400,000 or so clones, about 90% seen once, with 0.6% in the top ten. The sequencing sample was made of PBMCs or T cells enriched from blood (not recorded which). The chain carries TRBV6-5 and TRBJ1-4; maybe TRBD1 (6 bases). This clonotype was obtained from a man aged 18 to 29 who had recovered from COVID-19. The CDR3 sequence is CASSPNLGGRKKLFF. In DNA, the CDR3 is TGTGCCAGCAGTCCAAACCTAGGGGGTAGGAAAAAACTGTTTTTT.